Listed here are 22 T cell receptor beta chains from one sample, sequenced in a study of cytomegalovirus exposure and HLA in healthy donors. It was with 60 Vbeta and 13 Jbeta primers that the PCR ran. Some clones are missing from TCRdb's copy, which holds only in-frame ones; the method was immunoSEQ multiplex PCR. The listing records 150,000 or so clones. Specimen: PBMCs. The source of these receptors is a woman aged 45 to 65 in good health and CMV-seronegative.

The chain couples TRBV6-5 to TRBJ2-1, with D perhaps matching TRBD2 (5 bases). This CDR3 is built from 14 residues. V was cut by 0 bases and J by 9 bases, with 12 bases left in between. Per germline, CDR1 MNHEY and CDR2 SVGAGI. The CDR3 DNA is TGTGCCAGCAGTTACTCGATTCGGGGTGGTGAGCAGTTCTTC. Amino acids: CASSYSIRGGEQFF.

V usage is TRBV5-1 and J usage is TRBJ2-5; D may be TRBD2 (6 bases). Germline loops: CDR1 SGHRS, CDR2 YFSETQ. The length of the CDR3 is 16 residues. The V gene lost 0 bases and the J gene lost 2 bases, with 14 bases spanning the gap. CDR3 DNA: TGCGCCAGCAGCTTGGACCCTAGCGTCTGGCAAGAGACCCAGTACTTC. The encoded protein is CASSLDPSVWQETQYF.

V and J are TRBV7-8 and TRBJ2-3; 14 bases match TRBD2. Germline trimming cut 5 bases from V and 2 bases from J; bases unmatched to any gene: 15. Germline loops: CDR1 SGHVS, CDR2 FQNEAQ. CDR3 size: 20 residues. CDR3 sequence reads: CASSPLVPGLAGETTDTQYF. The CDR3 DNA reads TGTGCCAGCAGCCCGCTTGTCCCGGGACTAGCGGGGGAAACCACAGATACGCAGTATTTT.

For the CDR3, the DNA is TGTGGATGGGGGGGGAGCTATGGCTACACCTTC. It codes for CGWGGSYGYTF. The chain employs TRBV30 and TRBJ1-2; weak D call: TRBD1 (5 bases). Germline CDR1 and CDR2: GTSNPN and SVGIG (reference sequence). This CDR3 region has 11 residues.

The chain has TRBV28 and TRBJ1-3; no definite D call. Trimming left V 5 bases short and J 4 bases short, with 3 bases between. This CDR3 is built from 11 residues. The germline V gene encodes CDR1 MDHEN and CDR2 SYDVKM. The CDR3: CASSPGNTIYF. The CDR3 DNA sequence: TGTGCCAGCAGTCCGGGAAACACCATATATTTT.

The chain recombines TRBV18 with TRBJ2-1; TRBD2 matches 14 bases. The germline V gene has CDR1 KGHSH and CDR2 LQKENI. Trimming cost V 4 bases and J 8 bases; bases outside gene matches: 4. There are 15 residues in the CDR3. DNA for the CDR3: TGTGCCAGCTCACGGGGACTAGCGGGGGCGCATGAGCAGTTCTTC. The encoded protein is CASSRGLAGAHEQFF.

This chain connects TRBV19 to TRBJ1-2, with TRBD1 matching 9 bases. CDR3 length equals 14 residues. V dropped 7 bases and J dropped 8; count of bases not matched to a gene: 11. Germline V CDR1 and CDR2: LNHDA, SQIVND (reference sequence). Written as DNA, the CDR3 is TGTGCCAGTATACTGACCGGGACAGGGTCCGGCTACACCTTC. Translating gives CASILTGTGSGYTF.

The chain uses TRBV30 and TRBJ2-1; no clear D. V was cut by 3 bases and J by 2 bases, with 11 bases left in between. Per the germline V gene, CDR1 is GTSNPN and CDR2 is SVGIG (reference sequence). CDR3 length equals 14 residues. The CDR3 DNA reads TGTGCCTGGAGCTGGCTCAAAACCTACAATGAGCAGTTCTTC. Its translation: CAWSWLKTYNEQFF.

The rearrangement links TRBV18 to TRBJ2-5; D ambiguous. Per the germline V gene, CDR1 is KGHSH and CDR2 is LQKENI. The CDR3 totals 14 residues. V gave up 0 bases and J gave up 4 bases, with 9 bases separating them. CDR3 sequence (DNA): TGTGCCAGCTCACCACCGTCAGATCGAGAGACCCAGTACTTC. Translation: CASSPPSDRETQYF.

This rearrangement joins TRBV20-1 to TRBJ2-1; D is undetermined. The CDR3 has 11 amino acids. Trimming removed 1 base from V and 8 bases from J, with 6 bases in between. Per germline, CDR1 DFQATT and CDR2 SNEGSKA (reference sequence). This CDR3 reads CSARAQDEQFF. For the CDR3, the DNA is TGCAGTGCTAGAGCCCAGGATGAGCAGTTCTTC.

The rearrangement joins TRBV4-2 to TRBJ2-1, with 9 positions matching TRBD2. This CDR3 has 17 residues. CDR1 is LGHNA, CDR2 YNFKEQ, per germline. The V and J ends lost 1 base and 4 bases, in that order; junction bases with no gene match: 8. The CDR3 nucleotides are TGTGCCAGCAGCCAAGGTCGGGGCAGCGGGAGGTACAATGAGCAGTTCTTC. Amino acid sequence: CASSQGRGSGRYNEQFF.

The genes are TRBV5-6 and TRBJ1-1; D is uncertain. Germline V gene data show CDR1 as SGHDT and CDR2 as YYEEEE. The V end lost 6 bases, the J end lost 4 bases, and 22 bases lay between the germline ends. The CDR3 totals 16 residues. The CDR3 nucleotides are TGTGCCAGCATCCTTTACCTGAGGCAAGCTGTCACTGAAGCTTTCTTT. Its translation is CASILYLRQAVTEAFF.

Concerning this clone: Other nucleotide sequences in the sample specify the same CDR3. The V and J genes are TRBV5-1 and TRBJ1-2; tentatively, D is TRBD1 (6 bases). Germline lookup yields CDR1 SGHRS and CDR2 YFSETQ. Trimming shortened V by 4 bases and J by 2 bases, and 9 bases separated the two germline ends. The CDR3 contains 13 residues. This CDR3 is CASSLQGNYGYTF. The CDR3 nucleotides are TGCGCCAGCAGCCTTCAGGGGAACTATGGCTACACCTTC.

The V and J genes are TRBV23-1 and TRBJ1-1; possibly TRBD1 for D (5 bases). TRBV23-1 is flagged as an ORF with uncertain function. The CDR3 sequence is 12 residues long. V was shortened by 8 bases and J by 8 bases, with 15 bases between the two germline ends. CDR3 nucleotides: TGCGCCAGCTACCGACAGCAGACAGAAGCTTTCTTT. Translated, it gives CASYRQQTEAFF.

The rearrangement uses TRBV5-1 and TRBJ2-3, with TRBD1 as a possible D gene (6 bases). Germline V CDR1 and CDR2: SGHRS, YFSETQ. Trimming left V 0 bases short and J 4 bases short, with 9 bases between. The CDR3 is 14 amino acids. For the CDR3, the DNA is TGCGCCAGCAGCTTGGATACAGGGCCAGATACGCAGTATTTT. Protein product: CASSLDTGPDTQYF.

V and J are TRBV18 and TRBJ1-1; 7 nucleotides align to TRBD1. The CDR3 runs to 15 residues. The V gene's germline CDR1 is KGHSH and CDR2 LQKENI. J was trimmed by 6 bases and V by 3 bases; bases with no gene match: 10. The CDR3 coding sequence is TGTGCCAGCTCACCCCGACAGGGTGCAGTGGCTGAAGCTTTCTTT. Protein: CASSPRQGAVAEAFF.

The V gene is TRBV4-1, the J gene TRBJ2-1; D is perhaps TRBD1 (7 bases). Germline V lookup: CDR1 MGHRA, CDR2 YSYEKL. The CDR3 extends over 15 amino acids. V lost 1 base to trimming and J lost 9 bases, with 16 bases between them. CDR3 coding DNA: TGCGCCAGCAGCCAAGGGAATAGCCAGGGGGGTGAGCAGTTCTTC. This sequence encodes CASSQGNSQGGEQFF.

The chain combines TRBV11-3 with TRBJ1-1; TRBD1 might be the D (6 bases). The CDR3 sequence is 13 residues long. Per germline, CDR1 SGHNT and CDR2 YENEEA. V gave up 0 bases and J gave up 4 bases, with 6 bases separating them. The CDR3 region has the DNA TGTGCCAGCAGCTTAGAACAGGGCACTGAAGCTTTCTTT. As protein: CASSLEQGTEAFF.

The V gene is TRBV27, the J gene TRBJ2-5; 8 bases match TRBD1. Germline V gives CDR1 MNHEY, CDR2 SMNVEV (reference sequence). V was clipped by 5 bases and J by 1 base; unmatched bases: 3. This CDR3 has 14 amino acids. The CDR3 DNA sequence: TGTGCCAGCAGTCCGGACAGGGCCCAAGAGACCCAGTACTTC. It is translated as CASSPDRAQETQYF.

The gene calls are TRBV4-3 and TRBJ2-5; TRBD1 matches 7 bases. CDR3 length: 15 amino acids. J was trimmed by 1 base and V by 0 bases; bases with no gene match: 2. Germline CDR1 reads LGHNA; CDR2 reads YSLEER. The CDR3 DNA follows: TGCGCCAGCAGCCAAGAGCGGACAGGCCAAGAGACCCAGTACTTC. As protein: CASSQERTGQETQYF.

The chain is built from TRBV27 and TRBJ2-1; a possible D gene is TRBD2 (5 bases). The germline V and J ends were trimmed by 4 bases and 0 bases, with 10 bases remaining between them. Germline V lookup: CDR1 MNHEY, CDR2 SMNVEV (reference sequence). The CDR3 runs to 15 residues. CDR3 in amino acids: CASSSGIPSYNEQFF. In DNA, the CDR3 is TGTGCCAGCAGTTCCGGGATCCCCTCCTACAATGAGCAGTTCTTC.

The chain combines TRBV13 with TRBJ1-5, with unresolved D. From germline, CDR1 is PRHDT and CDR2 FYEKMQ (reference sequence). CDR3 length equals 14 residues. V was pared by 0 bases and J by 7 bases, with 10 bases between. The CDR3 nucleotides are TGTGCCAGCAGCTTAGGGGGCGCTCAACAGCCCCAGCATTTT. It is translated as CASSLGGAQQPQHF.